Listed here are 23 T cell receptor beta chains from one sample, sequenced in a study of blood T cell repertoires in COVID-19. Measured with immunoSEQ multiplex PCR; TCRdb has only the in-frame clones, and not every one. Seen here are 250,000 to 350,000 clones, more than 80% observed once, and the top ten hold 5.5% to 8%. Sequenced: peripheral blood. The receptors come from a woman aged 50 to 60 with COVID-19, enrolled during active disease.

The rearrangement joins TRBV5-1 to TRBJ2-7, with D possibly TRBD1 on 6 matching bases. The CDR3 runs 13 residues. Between the trimmed V and J ends, which lost 0 bases and 6 bases, there was a span of 10 bases. CDR1 and CDR2 (germline): SGHRS, YFSETQ. In DNA form, the CDR3 reads TGCGCCAGCAGCTTGGTAGGGGGAAGCGAGCAGTACTTC. Its protein product is CASSLVGGSEQYF.

The chain employs TRBV19 and TRBJ2-1; possible D gene TRBD2, 6 bases. The CDR3 sequence is 15 residues long. The V gene lost 1 base and the J gene lost 8 bases, with 15 bases spanning the gap. Germline V gene sequence: CDR1 LNHDA, CDR2 SQIVND (reference sequence). CDR3 coding DNA: TGTGCCAGTAGTATAGGGGTAGCGGCAGCGGATGAGCAGTTCTTC. It translates to CASSIGVAAADEQFF. The full variable domain, completed using reference TRBV19 and TRBJ2-1, is DGGITQSPKYLFRKEGQNVTLSCEQNLNHDAMYWYRQDPGQGLRLIYYSQIVNDFQKGDIAEGYSVSREKKESFPLTVTSAQKNPTAFYLCASSIGVAAADEQFFGPGTRLTVL.

J is TRBJ2-7 and V is TRBV11-2; D not resolved. The CDR3 is made up of 14 amino acids. V lost 0 bases and J lost 0, with 6 bases in between. CDR1 and CDR2 (germline): SGHAT, FQNNGV. For the CDR3, the DNA is TGTGCCAGCAGCTTAGAATTAGCCTCCTACGAGCAGTACTTC. This encodes CASSLELASYEQYF.

The J gene is TRBJ2-3, the V gene TRBV19; 14 positions match TRBD2. J was trimmed by 4 bases and V by 6 bases; bases with no gene match: 12. There are 18 residues in the CDR3. Germline CDR1 and CDR2: LNHDA and SQIVND (reference sequence). The CDR3 bases are TGTGCCAGTAGGCTTGGTCCTGGGACTAGCGGGAGTGCAGATACGCAGTATTTT. This encodes CASRLGPGTSGSADTQYF.

The chain is built from TRBV5-4 and TRBJ2-7; 15 nucleotides line up with TRBD2. Trimming cost V 4 bases and J 0 bases; bases outside gene matches: 5. The CDR3 is 17 amino acids. The germline V gene has CDR1 SGHNT and CDR2 YYREEE (reference sequence). The CDR3 spells CASSPGTSGRTSYEQYF. CDR3 bases: TGTGCCAGCAGCCCGGGGACTAGCGGGAGGACCTCCTACGAGCAGTACTTC.

This clone was observed a single time. The V and J genes are TRBV25-1 and TRBJ1-4, with 7 positions matching TRBD1. V lost 4 bases, J lost 4 bases, and 3 bases stayed unmatched. This CDR3 has 14 amino acids. Germline V CDR1 and CDR2: MGHDK, SYGVNS. CDR3 coding DNA: TGTGCCAGCAGTGGGAACAGGGGTAATGAAAAACTGTTTTTT. Amino acid sequence: CASSGNRGNEKLFF. Filled out from reference TRBV25-1 and TRBJ1-4, the complete variable domain reads EADIYQTPRYLVIGTGKKITLECSQTMGHDKMYWYQQDPGMELHLIHYSYGVNSTEKGDLSSESTVSRIRTEHFPLTLESARPSHTSQYLCASSGNRGNEKLFFGSGTQLSVL.

This chain uses TRBV7-9 with TRBJ2-7; 8 bases line up with TRBD1. Germline values: CDR1 SEHNR, CDR2 FQNEAQ (reference sequence). The CDR3 length is 13 residues. Unmatched junction bases numbered 5, after V lost 4 bases and J lost 6 bases. The CDR3 coding sequence is TGTGCCAGCAGCTATGGACAGGGCGGCGAGCAGTACTTC. It yields the protein CASSYGQGGEQYF.

This chain connects TRBV5-5 to TRBJ1-2, with a possible D match to TRBD1 (6 bases). CDR1 is SGHKS and CDR2 is YYEKEE in the germline V gene (reference sequence). The V end was cut by 4 bases, the J end by 8 bases, with 21 bases between. This CDR3 contains 15 residues. The CDR3 DNA is TGTGCCAGCAGCCGGGACATAATCGTTTTCGTAGGCTACACCTTC. It yields the protein CASSRDIIVFVGYTF. The full variable domain, rest sourced from reference TRBV5-5 and TRBJ1-2, is DAGVTQSPTHLIKTRGQQVTLRCSPISGHKSVSWYQQVLGQGPQFIFQYYEKEERGRGNFPDRFSARQFPNYSSELNVNALLLGDSALYLCASSRDIIVFVGYTFGSGTRLTVV.

The chain is built from TRBV19 and TRBJ2-2; 15 bases match TRBD2. The CDR3 runs 16 residues. V was pared by 4 bases and J by 6 bases, with 3 bases of the junction left unmatched. Per the germline V gene, CDR1 is LNHDA and CDR2 is SQIVND (reference sequence). CDR3 sequence: CASSTGLAGGPGELFF. The CDR3, as DNA: TGTGCCAGTAGTACTGGACTAGCGGGAGGGCCCGGGGAGCTGTTTTTT.

The chain recombines TRBV19 with TRBJ2-1; 14 bases line up with TRBD2. CDR3 size: 18 residues. V lost 7 bases, J lost 10 bases, and 18 bases stayed unmatched. The V gene's germline CDR1 is LNHDA and CDR2 SQIVND (reference sequence). Here the CDR3 reads CASTQTNPTSGRAREQFF. Here the CDR3 DNA reads TGTGCCAGTACCCAAACAAATCCGACTAGCGGGAGGGCCAGGGAGCAGTTCTTC.

The rearrangement uses TRBV25-1 and TRBJ2-1; 7 bases line up with TRBD2. The CDR3 is 17 residues long. Germline CDR1 and CDR2: MGHDK and SYGVNS. Trimming at V came to 1 base and at J to 0 bases, leaving 6 bases not matched to a gene. Written as DNA, the CDR3 is TGTGCCAGCAGTGAATTGGGGGGGTCGAGCTCCTACAATGAGCAGTTCTTC. It yields the protein CASSELGGSSSYNEQFF.

This chain joins TRBV7-2 and TRBJ2-3; 7 bases match TRBD2. V trimming: 1 base; J trimming: 5 bases; junction bases outside the gene matches: 6. Germline CDR1 reads SGHTA; CDR2 reads FQGNSA. This CDR3 is 15 amino acids long. The CDR3 spells CASSLGTSHGDTQYF. The CDR3 DNA follows: TGTGCCAGCAGCTTAGGGACTAGTCACGGAGATACGCAGTATTTT.

The chain combines TRBV5-3 with TRBJ2-5; D gene uncertain. TRBV5-3 is given ORF status, its function remaining uncertain. V was trimmed by 2 bases and J by 2 bases, leaving 13 bases between them. The CDR3 runs to 15 residues. The CDR3 loop reads CARSFRVGPQETQYF. DNA of the CDR3: TGTGCCAGAAGCTTTAGAGTCGGTCCACAAGAGACCCAGTACTTC.

V and J are TRBV5-1 and TRBJ2-3, with TRBD2 matching 11 bases. Losses at the gene ends were 0 bases for V and 0 bases for J; bases not matched to a gene: 9. The CDR3 has 19 residues. The V gene's germline CDR1 is SGHRS and CDR2 YFSETQ. CDR3 nucleotides: TGCGCCAGCAGCTTGGAAGTAGCGGGAGGGCTAACGAGCACAGATACGCAGTATTTT. Its protein is CASSLEVAGGLTSTDTQYF.

The chain employs TRBV15 and TRBJ1-5; 7 nucleotides agree with TRBD1. This CDR3 region has 16 residues. The ends lost 1 base at V and 3 bases at J; junction bases unmatched: 6. CDR1 is LNHNV, CDR2 YYDKDF, per germline (reference sequence). The CDR3 protein is CATSRGQGIHNQPQHF. The CDR3 DNA sequence: TGTGCCACCAGCAGAGGACAGGGTATACACAATCAGCCCCAGCATTTT.

This clone was seen once. This rearrangement joins TRBV6-5 to TRBJ1-2, with 8 bases lining up with TRBD1. The germline gives CDR1 MNHEY, CDR2 SVGAGI. J was trimmed by 2 bases and V by 5 bases; bases with no gene match: 4. This CDR3 spans 14 amino acids. This CDR3 is CASSRYRGNYGYTF. Here the CDR3 DNA reads TGTGCCAGCAGTAGATACAGGGGGAACTATGGCTACACCTTC.

This clone occurred once. The chain carries TRBV5-8 and TRBJ2-1; possible D gene TRBD1, 7 bases. The CDR3 loop spans 12 amino acids. Looked up from germline, CDR1 is SGHTS and CDR2 is YDEGEE. Trimming shortened V by 3 bases and J by 11 bases, and 12 bases separated the two germline ends. This CDR3 is CASSWEDRKQFF. CDR3 in DNA: TGTGCCAGCAGCTGGGAGGACAGGAAGCAGTTCTTC.

The CDR3 region is CASSLGGTGSEPQHF. In nucleotides, the CDR3 is TGTGCCAGCAGCTTAGGGGGGACAGGTTCGGAGCCCCAGCATTTT. The genes are TRBV7-9 and TRBJ1-5; TRBD1 matches at 8 bases. Trimming took 1 base from V and 8 from J; bases not matched to a gene: 7. The CDR3 is 15 residues long. The germline CDR1 and CDR2 sequences are SEHNR and FQNEAQ (reference sequence).

The rearrangement links TRBV6-5 to TRBJ1-3; no clear D. Germline assignment: CDR1 MNHEY and CDR2 SVGAGI. V lost 0 bases and J lost 0, with 9 bases in between. CDR3 size: 16 residues. This CDR3 reads CASSYSGGFSGNTIYF. CDR3 DNA sequence: TGTGCCAGCAGTTACTCGGGAGGGTTCTCTGGAAACACCATATATTTT.

The genes are TRBV5-1 and TRBJ2-7; perhaps TRBD2 as D (6 bases). The CDR3 is 16 residues long. The ends were cut back, 0 bases at V and 1 base at J, with 14 bases in the middle. Germline lookup yields CDR1 SGHRS and CDR2 YFSETQ. This CDR3 reads CASSLEPAGSSYEQYF. The CDR3 region has the DNA TGCGCCAGCAGCTTGGAACCGGCGGGAAGTTCCTACGAGCAGTACTTC.

This CDR3 is CASSLVGVWGEKLFF. In DNA form, the CDR3 reads TGCGCCAGCAGCTTGGTTGGGGTATGGGGCGAAAAACTGTTTTTT. The chain has TRBV5-1 and TRBJ1-4; tentatively, D is TRBD1 (5 bases). Germline V CDR1 and CDR2: SGHRS, YFSETQ. CDR3 length: 15 amino acids. V lost 0 bases to trimming and J lost 8 bases, with 14 bases between them.

The chain employs TRBV5-5 and TRBJ2-7; maybe TRBD1 (5 bases). Trimming stripped 2 bases from V and 3 bases from J, with 9 bases between. CDR1 SGHKS and CDR2 YYEKEE come from the germline V gene (reference sequence). The CDR3 extends over 13 amino acids. The CDR3 DNA reads TGTGCCAGCAGCTTAGGACACCACTACGAGCAGTACTTC. It specifies CASSLGHHYEQYF.

The table lists this clone with a few counts. The V call is TRBV30, the J call TRBJ2-7; 9 bases map to TRBD2. V shed 2 bases and J 2 bases; nucleotides not matched to a gene: 7. CDR3 length: 15 residues. In germline, CDR1 is GTSNPN, CDR2 SVGIG (reference sequence). The DNA for the CDR3 is TGTGCCTGGAGTTCTAAGGCTAGCGGGACCTACGAGCAGTACTTC. Amino acids: CAWSSKASGTYEQYF.